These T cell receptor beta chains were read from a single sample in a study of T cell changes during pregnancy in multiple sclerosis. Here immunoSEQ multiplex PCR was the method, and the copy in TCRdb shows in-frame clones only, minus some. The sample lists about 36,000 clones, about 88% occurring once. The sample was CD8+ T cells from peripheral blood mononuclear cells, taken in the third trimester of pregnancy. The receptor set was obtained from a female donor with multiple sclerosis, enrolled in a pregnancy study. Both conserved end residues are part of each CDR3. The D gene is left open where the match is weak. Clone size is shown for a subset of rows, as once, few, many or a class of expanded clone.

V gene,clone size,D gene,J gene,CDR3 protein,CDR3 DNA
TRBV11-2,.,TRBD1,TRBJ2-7,CASSFRTGYFRSYEQYF,TGTGCCAGCAGCTTTCGGACAGGGTATTTTCGGTCCTACGAGCAGTACTTC
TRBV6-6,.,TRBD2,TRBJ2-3,CASSYVSGRTDTQYF,TGTGCCAGCAGTTACGTTAGCGGGAGAACAGATACGCAGTATTTT
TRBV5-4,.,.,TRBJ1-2,CASSLYAGDYGYTF,TGTGCCAGCAGCTTGTATGCCGGTGACTATGGCTACACCTTC
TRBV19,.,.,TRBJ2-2,CASSITTGTGELFF,TGTGCCAGTAGTATAACAACAGGGACCGGGGAGCTGTTTTTT
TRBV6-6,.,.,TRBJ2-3,CASSYPEGWADTQYF,TGTGCCAGCAGTTACCCGGAGGGCTGGGCAGATACGCAGTATTTT
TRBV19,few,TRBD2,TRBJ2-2,CASTRFSGLAGELFF,TGTGCCAGTACCCGGTTTAGCGGGTTGGCCGGGGAGCTGTTTTTT
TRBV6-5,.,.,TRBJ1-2,CASSYSRENYGYTF,TGTGCCAGCAGTTACTCGAGAGAGAACTATGGCTACACCTTC
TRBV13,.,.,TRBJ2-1,CASSLSGEQFF,TGTGCCAGCAGCTTATCAGGAGAGCAGTTCTTC
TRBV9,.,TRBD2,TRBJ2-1,CASSAGLAGDEQFF,TGTGCCAGCAGCGCTGGACTAGCGGGGGATGAGCAGTTCTTC
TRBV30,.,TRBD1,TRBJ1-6,CAWLQGGPLHF,TGTGCCTGGCTACAGGGGGGGCCCCTCCACTTT
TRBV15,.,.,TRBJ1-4,CATSRRDTGNEKLFF,TGTGCCACCAGCAGGCGCGATACAGGGAACGAAAAACTGTTTTTT
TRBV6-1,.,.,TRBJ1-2,CASSVAQFPPSGSHYGYTF,TGTGCCAGCAGTGTAGCCCAGTTCCCTCCTTCAGGGTCCCACTATGGCTACACCTTC
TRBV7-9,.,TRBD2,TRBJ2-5,CASSSPWGGSGETQYF,TGTGCCAGCAGCTCTCCGTGGGGCGGGAGCGGTGAGACCCAGTACTTC
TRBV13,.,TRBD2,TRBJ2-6,CASSLVGEGSGANVLTF,TGTGCCAGCAGCTTAGTAGGGGAGGGATCTGGGGCCAACGTCCTGACTTTC
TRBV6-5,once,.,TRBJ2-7,CASSSDWSSYEQYF,TGTGCCAGCAGTTCCGACTGGAGCTCCTACGAGCAGTACTTC
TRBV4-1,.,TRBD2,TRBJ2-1,CASSHATSGGHNEQFF,TGCGCCAGCAGCCACGCTACTAGCGGGGGACACAATGAGCAGTTCTTC
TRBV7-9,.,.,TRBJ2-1,CASNELLGGSEQFF,TGTGCCAGCAACGAACTGCTTGGGGGCAGTGAGCAGTTCTTC
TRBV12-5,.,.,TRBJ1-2,CASGSDSHYGYTF,TGTGCTAGTGGTTCGGACAGCCACTATGGCTACACCTTC
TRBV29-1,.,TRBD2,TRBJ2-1,CSVEGLGLAGGVSSYNEQFF,TGCAGCGTTGAGGGGCTGGGACTAGCGGGAGGCGTAAGCTCCTACAATGAGCAGTTCTTC
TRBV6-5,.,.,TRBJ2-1,CASSLSSRKEQFF,TGTGCCAGCAGCCTCTCCTCTAGAAAGGAGCAGTTCTTC
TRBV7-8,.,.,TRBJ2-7,CASSSPRAAPYEQYF,TGTGCCAGCAGCTCGCCCAGGGCGGCTCCCTACGAGCAGTACTTC
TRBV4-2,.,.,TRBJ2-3,CASSQDLTQYF,TGTGCCAGCAGCCAAGATTTAACGCAGTATTTT
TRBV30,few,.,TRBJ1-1,CAWRDTGEAFF,TGTGCCTGGAGGGACACGGGTGAAGCTTTCTTT
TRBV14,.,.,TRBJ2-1,CASSADGVWDEQFF,TGTGCCAGCAGCGCAGACGGGGTATGGGATGAGCAGTTCTTC
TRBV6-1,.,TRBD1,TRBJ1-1,CASSHRGHTEAFF,TGTGCCAGCAGCCACAGGGGGCACACTGAAGCTTTCTTT
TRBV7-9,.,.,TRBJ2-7,CASSLGSYEQYF,TGTGCCAGCAGCTTGGGCAGCTACGAGCAGTACTTC
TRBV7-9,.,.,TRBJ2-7,CASSLSLAEQYF,TGTGCCAGCAGCCTTTCTTTAGCGGAGCAGTACTTC
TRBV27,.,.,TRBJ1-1,CASSSQTNTEAFF,TGTGCCAGCAGTTCACAGACCAACACTGAAGCTTTCTTT
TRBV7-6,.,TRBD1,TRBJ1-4,CASSSRGLGGNEKLFF,TGTGCCAGCAGCTCTAGGGGGCTCGGGGGCAATGAAAAACTGTTTTTT
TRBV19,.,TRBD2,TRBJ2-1,CASSVTGTSGFNEQFF,TGTGCCAGTAGTGTCACCGGGACTAGCGGGTTCAATGAGCAGTTCTTC
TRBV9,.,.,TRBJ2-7,CASSVDGTWHEQYF,TGTGCCAGCAGCGTAGACGGGACATGGCACGAGCAGTACTTC
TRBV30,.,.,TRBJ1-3,CAWSYSTGNTIYF,TGTGCCTGGAGCTATAGTACTGGAAACACCATATATTTT
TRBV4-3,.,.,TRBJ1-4,CASSQSRIATNEKLFF,TGCGCCAGCAGCCAATCCAGGATCGCAACTAATGAAAAACTGTTTTTT
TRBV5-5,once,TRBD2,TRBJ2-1,CASSLVSGSKQFF,TGTGCCAGCAGCTTAGTTAGCGGGAGTAAGCAGTTCTTC